This TCR beta chain was recovered during a study of preoperative IRX-2 immunotherapy in early breast cancer. Profiling relied on immunoSEQ multiplex PCR, and the TCRdb table lists in-frame clones only, not all of them. The repertoire consists of 20,000 to 30,000 clones, with roughly 90% occurring once and the leading ten covering 25% to 35%. This CDR3 has 13 residues. Deletions cut 5 bases from V and 4 bases from J, with 9 bases between. Germline V gene sequence: CDR1 SGHVS, CDR2 FNYEAQ. Treatment reported: preoperative locoregional IRX-2 cytokine immunotherapy. The chain combines TRBV7-6 with TRBJ1-5; no firm D call. Source: tumor tissue, taken after IRX-2 immunotherapy. The TCR originated in a human donor with breast cancer. This CDR3 is CASSPDGNQPQHF. CDR3 DNA: TGTGCCAGCAGCCCGGACGGAAATCAGCCCCAGCATTTT.